This T cell receptor (beta chain) came from a study of blood T cell repertoires in COVID-19. Study in general: Material from acute and convalescent COVID-19 was sourced from the United States, Italy and Spain. From T cells, B-cell-depleted T cells, or PBMCs came the material, which was cDNA or gDNA.

As originally analysed: Amplification from reference gene primers served as the basis for estimated nucleated cell counts. Some clones are missing from TCRdb's copy, which holds only in-frame ones; the method was immunoSEQ multiplex PCR. V, J and clone size are those of that table, while D and trimming were read from the DNA. The data show around 300,000 clones, with about 85% seen just once and 10% to 15% held by the top ten. This TCR came from a human donor in a cohort sampled during active COVID-19. The sample consisted of peripheral blood.

The CDR3 nucleotides read TGTGCCAGCAGCACCCAGGGGGCGAGCACTGAAGCTTTCTTT. This codes for CASSTQGASTEAFF. The V and J genes are TRBV11-3 and TRBJ1-1; TRBD1 matches 8 bases. V was pared by 5 bases and J by 4 bases, with 6 bases of the junction left unmatched. The V gene's germline CDR1 is SGHNT and CDR2 YENEEA. The CDR3 is made up of 14 amino acids.